Listed below are T cell receptor beta chains from one sample, sequenced in a study of shared clonotypes between healthy human individuals. Clones were read by immunoSEQ multiplex PCR, and TCRdb kept only the in-frame ones, dropping some. The sample lists some 2.1 million clones, 95% occurring once. Source material: naive CD4+ T cells sorted from blood. The receptors here all came from a man aged 18 to 30 in good health. Both conserved end residues are part of each CDR3. D genes are given only for firm matches.

-	TRBV19	TRBJ2-7	CASSIAGRDEQYF
-	TRBV4-3	TRBJ2-1	CASSQDAGAGVRNEQFF
-	TRBV11-2	TRBJ1-5	CASSLSSDSRPQHF
-	TRBV6-1	TRBJ2-7	CASSGAGRQGLTYEQYF
-	TRBV19	TRBJ1-5	CASSRQNQPQHF
TRBD1	TRBV28	TRBJ1-5	CASSTRDRGNQPQHF
-	TRBV27	TRBJ2-4	CASSLDQRIQYF
TRBD2	TRBV5-1	TRBJ2-3	CASSLVLAGEADTQYF
-	TRBV19	TRBJ2-2	CASSRPTFTGELFF
TRBD1	TRBV6-5	TRBJ1-5	CASSRQGASNQPQHF
TRBD1	TRBV6-5	TRBJ2-1	CATRRTGGPEQFF
-	TRBV18	TRBJ1-1	CASSPPVGFENTEAFF
TRBD1	TRBV29-1	TRBJ1-4	CSSRTGDNEKLFF
TRBD2	TRBV30	TRBJ2-5	CAWGLAQETQYF
-	TRBV7-2	TRBJ1-5	CASSLASEKWPQHF
TRBD1	TRBV7-9	TRBJ1-6	CASSSGGGQPSSYNSPLHF
-	TRBV30	TRBJ1-2	CAWSGSGEPNYGYTF
-	TRBV4-1	TRBJ1-2	CASSQDLRDSDNYGYTF
-	TRBV7-2	TRBJ1-1	CASSFDAGNTEAFF
-	TRBV19	TRBJ1-5	CASSLQGMTNQPQHF
TRBD2	TRBV12-5	TRBJ2-2	CASGLKFAGATGELFF
-	TRBV9	TRBJ2-3	CASSVEANTQYF
TRBD2	TRBV7-2	TRBJ2-7	CASSLGLVNYEQYF
-	TRBV18	TRBJ1-1	CASSPGEGATTEAFF